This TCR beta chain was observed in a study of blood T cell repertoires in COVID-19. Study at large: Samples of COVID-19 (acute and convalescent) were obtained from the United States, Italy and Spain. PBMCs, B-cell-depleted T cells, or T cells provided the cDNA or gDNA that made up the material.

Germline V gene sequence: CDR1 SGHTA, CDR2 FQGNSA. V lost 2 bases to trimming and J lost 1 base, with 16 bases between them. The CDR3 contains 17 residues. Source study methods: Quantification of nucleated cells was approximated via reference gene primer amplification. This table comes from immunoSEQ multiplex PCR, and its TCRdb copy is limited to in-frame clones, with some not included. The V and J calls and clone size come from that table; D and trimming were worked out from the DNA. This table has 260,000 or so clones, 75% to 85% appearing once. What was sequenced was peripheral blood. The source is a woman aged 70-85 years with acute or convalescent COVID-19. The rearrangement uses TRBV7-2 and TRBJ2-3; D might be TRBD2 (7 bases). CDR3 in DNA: TGTGCCAGCAGCTTAACGGCGGGCGGGGGCCGCACAGATACGCAGTATTTT. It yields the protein CASSLTAGGGRTDTQYF. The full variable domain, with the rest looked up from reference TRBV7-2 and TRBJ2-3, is GAGVSQSPSNKVTEKGKDVELRCDPISGHTALYWYRQSLGQGLEFLIYFQGNSAPDKSGLPSDRFSAERTGGSVSTLTIQRTQQEDSAVYLCASSLTAGGGRTDTQYFGPGTRLTVL.